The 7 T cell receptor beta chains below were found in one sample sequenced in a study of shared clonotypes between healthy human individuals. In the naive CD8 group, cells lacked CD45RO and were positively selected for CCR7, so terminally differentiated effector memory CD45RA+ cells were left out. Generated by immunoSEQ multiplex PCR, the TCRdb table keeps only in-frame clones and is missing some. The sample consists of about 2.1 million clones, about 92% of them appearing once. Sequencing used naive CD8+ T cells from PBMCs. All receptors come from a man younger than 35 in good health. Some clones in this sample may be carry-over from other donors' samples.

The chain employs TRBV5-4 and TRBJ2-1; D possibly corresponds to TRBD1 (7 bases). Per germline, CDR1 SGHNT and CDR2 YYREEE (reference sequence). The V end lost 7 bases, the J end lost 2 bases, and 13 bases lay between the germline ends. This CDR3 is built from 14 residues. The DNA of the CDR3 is TGTGCCAGCCGAGACAGGGAGGCCTACAATGAGCAGTTCTTC. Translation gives CASRDREAYNEQFF.

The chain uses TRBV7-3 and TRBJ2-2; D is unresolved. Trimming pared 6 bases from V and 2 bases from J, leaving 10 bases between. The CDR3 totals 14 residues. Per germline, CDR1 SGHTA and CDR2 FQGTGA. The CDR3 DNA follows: TGTGCCAGCAGTCCTGGCGGAAACACCGGGGAGCTGTTTTTT. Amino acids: CASSPGGNTGELFF.

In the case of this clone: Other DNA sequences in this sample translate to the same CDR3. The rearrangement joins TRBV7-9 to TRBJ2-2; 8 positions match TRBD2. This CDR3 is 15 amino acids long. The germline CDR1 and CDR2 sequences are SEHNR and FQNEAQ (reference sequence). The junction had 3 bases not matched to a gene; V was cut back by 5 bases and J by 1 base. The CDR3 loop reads CASSASGGNTGELFF. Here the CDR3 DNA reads TGTGCCAGCAGCGCCAGCGGGGGGAACACCGGGGAGCTGTTTTTT.

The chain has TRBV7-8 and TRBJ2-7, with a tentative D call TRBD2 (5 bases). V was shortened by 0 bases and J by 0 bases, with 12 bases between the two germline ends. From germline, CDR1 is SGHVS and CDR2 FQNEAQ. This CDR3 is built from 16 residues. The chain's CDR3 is CASSLAPRVDSYEQYF. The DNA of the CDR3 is TGTGCCAGCAGCTTAGCGCCGCGGGTTGACTCCTACGAGCAGTACTTC.

CDR3 bases: TGTGCCAGCAGTGCCTCCGGGACAGGGTATTGGGACGAGCAGTACTTC. Its translation: CASSASGTGYWDEQYF. The chain uses TRBV6-1 and TRBJ2-7; 9 bases agree with TRBD1. Germline V gene data show CDR1 as MNHNS and CDR2 as SASEGT. This CDR3 region has 16 residues. Unmatched junction bases numbered 12, after V lost 4 bases and J lost 5 bases.

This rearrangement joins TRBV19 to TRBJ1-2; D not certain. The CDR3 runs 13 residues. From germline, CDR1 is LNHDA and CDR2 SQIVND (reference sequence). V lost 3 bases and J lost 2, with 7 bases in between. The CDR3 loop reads CASSININYGYTF. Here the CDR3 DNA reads TGTGCCAGTAGTATTAACATAAACTATGGCTACACCTTC.

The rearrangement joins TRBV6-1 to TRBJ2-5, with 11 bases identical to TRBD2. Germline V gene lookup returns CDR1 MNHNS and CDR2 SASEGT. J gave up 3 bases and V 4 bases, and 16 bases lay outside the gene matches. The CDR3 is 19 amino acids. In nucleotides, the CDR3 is TGTGCCAGCAGTGCTCTAGCGGGAGGTACGTTTCTTTCAGAAGAGACCCAGTACTTC. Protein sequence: CASSALAGGTFLSEETQYF.